This record concerns one T cell receptor beta chain sequence. Its antigen remains unidentified. All TRB cDNA libraries came from 5' RACE performed with UMI labels. TCRdb re-called the 5' RACE reads, yielding one record per CDR3 amino acid sequence without DNA. The sample data list approximately 60,000 distinct CDR3 sequences. The data derive from a study of CXCR3-negative and CXCR3-positive naive CD8 T cells. Across the study: The libraries yielded about 135 million TRB reads, about 1.5 +/- 0.3 million each. Study-wide points: Memory CD8+ cells had much lower diversity, and both naive subsets had comparably high diversity. Naive CXCR3-negative cells resembled naive CXCR3-positive cells in TRBV-TRBJ usage; memory cells differed.

Sorts that each held 270,000 or so cells were run in triplicate for every CD8+ T cell subset. Germline V CDR1 and CDR2: LGHDT, YNNKEL (reference sequence). This CDR3 has 17 residues. Specimen: memory CD8+ T cells from blood. The receptor's source is a human donor in good health. Some clones in this sample may be carry-over from other donors' samples. This rearrangement joins TRBV3-1 to TRBJ2-7; with no DNA, the TCRdb D assignment of TRBD2 cannot be verified. CDR3 sequence: CASSLPPSGLRGDEQYF.